These T cell receptor beta chains were read from a single sample in a study of T-cell reconstitution after alpha-beta-depleted transplantation in children. TCRdb re-derived calls from the PCR reads in MiXCR, one entry per CDR3 protein. The sample yields fewer than 700,000 distinct CDR3 sequences, 23% seen once. The starting material was PBMCs, mostly from graft donor cells, obtained 360 days after TCRalphabeta/CD19-depleted stem cell transplant. The receptors come from a boy in the first two years of life who had a stem cell transplant for acute myeloid leukemia, so the T cells may come from the graft donor. Each CDR3 is given with its conserved first and last residue. D genes are given only for firm matches. Only some rows state a clone size, as once, few, many or a class for expanded clones.

>.|TRBV20-1|.|TRBJ1-1
CSARVSHEAFF
TGCAGTGCTAGAGTCAGCCATGAAGCTTTCTTT
>.|TRBV7-9|TRBD2|TRBJ2-5
CASSDRGGLRSETQYF
TGTGCCAGCAGCGATCGGGGGGGCCTGAGGTCAGAGACCCAGTACTTC
>.|TRBV20-1|TRBD2|TRBJ2-3
CSAPTSGGATDTQYF
TGCAGTGCTCCTACTAGCGGGGGGGCTACAGATACGCAGTATTTT
>many|TRBV19|TRBD2|TRBJ2-7
CASSRQLAGADYEQYF
TGTGCCAGTAGCAGACAACTAGCGGGGGCCGACTACGAGCAGTACTTC
>.|TRBV15|.|TRBJ1-4
CATSIKRDRANEKLFF
TGTGCCACCAGCATCAAAAGGGATAGGGCAAATGAAAAACTGTTTTTT
>few|TRBV7-8|TRBD2|TRBJ2-1
CASSLDRGLNNEQFF
TGTGCCAGCAGCCTGGATCGGGGACTAAACAATGAGCAGTTCTTC
>.|TRBV5-1|.|TRBJ2-3
CASSHWTVTDTQYF
TGCGCCAGCAGCCATTGGACAGTAACAGATACGCAGTATTTT
>.|TRBV20-1|TRBD1|TRBJ1-6
CSAYLGQGRESSYNSPLHF
TGCAGTGCCTACTTGGGACAGGGCCGCGAAAGCTCCTATAATTCACCCCTCCACTTT
>.|TRBV28|.|TRBJ2-5
CATTPQYQETQYF
TGTGCCACCACACCCCAGTACCAAGAGACCCAGTACTTC
>.|TRBV12-3/TRBV12-4|.|TRBJ1-2
CASSPNGGVHYGYTF
TGTGCCAGCAGTCCTAATGGGGGGGTGCACTATGGCTACACCTTC
>many|TRBV2|TRBD2|TRBJ2-3
CASSSPSGGVRRTDTQYF
TGTGCCAGCAGTTCGCCTAGCGGGGGGGTACGACGCACAGATACGCAGTATTTT
>few|TRBV7-2|.|TRBJ2-1
CASNLGVGASYNEQFF
TGTGCCAGCAACTTGGGCGTGGGGGCCTCCTACAATGAGCAGTTCTTC
>.|TRBV6-2/TRBV6-3|.|TRBJ2-6
CASSGTVALRTWGANVLTF
TGTGCCAGCAGCGGTACCGTGGCTCTGAGGACCTGGGGGGCCAACGTCCTGACTTTC
>few|TRBV18|TRBD2|TRBJ2-1
CASSPQGGFDNEQFF
TGTGCCAGCTCACCTCAGGGAGGGTTTGACAATGAGCAGTTCTTC
>.|TRBV5-1|.|TRBJ2-2
CASSLFETYTGELFF
TGCGCCAGCAGCTTGTTCGAGACTTACACCGGGGAGCTGTTTTTT
>many|TRBV6-5|.|TRBJ1-1
CASSPGWNTEAFF
TGTGCCAGCAGCCCCGGTTGGAACACTGAAGCTTTCTTT
>.|TRBV6-2/TRBV6-3|TRBD1|TRBJ1-1
CASSWDSTHTEAFF
TGTGCCAGCAGTTGGGACAGCACCCACACTGAAGCTTTCTTT
>.|TRBV7-9|.|TRBJ2-5
CASSLVGQAEETQYF
TGTGCCAGCAGCTTAGTTGGGCAGGCAGAAGAGACCCAGTACTTC
>many|TRBV6-1|.|TRBJ1-4
CASTHKDSLNEKLFF
TGTGCCAGCACCCATAAGGACAGCCTTAATGAAAAACTGTTTTTT
>few|TRBV6-1|TRBD1|TRBJ1-1
CASSERWQGATEAFF
TGTGCCAGCAGTGAACGGTGGCAGGGGGCAACTGAAGCTTTCTTT
>many|TRBV20-1|TRBD1|TRBJ2-3
CSASGQGGGDTQYF
TGCAGTGCTAGTGGACAGGGTGGGGGAGATACGCAGTATTTT
>.|TRBV25-1|.|TRBJ2-1
CASSEYQGRGNEQFF
TGTGCCAGCAGTGAATATCAGGGGCGGGGCAATGAGCAGTTCTTC
>many|TRBV5-1|.|TRBJ1-2
CASSPGDTKNYGYTF
TGCGCCAGCAGCCCCGGGGACACCAAGAACTATGGCTACACCTTC
>many|TRBV27|.|TRBJ2-3
CASSLRDRRRGTDTQYF
TGTGCCAGCAGTTTGCGGGACAGAAGAAGGGGTACAGATACGCAGTATTTT
>.|TRBV20-1|.|TRBJ1-1
CSPFKRKGTEAFF
TGCAGTCCTTTCAAGCGAAAGGGGACTGAAGCTTTCTTT
>few|TRBV27|TRBD1|TRBJ2-7
CASSGNRGLTYEQYF
TGTGCCAGCAGCGGAAACAGGGGGTTGACCTACGAGCAGTACTTC
>many|TRBV15|.|TRBJ2-3
CATSRDRRQLTDTQYF
TGTGCCACCAGCAGAGATCGGCGACAGCTGACAGATACGCAGTATTTT
>.|TRBV7-9|.|TRBJ2-1
CASSSRDRWTWQFF
TGTGCCAGCAGCTCTCGAGACAGGTGGACATGGCAGTTCTTC
>.|TRBV6-1|TRBD2|TRBJ2-5
CASREGLAGETQYF
TGTGCCAGCCGGGAAGGACTAGCTGGGGAGACCCAGTACTTC
>many|TRBV5-1|TRBD2|TRBJ2-1
CASSLVAGVSSYNEQFF
TGCGCCAGCAGCTTGGTAGCGGGGGTAAGCTCCTACAATGAGCAGTTCTTC
>few|TRBV7-9|.|TRBJ2-4
CASSLVGGEEYF
TGTGCCAGCAGCTTAGTGGGGGGCGAAGAGTACTTC
>few|TRBV7-2|.|TRBJ2-2
CASNGQAGGELFF
TGTGCCAGCAATGGGCAGGCTGGCGGGGAGCTGTTTTTT
>.|TRBV5-6|.|TRBJ2-1
CASSRDVGLGGHEQFF
TGTGCCAGCAGTCGAGATGTGGGCCTCGGGGGCCATGAGCAGTTCTTC
>few|TRBV12-3/TRBV12-4|.|TRBJ2-2
CASLRGPGASGTGELFF
TGTGCCAGCCTTCGGGGGCCGGGGGCGTCAGGCACCGGGGAGCTGTTTTTT
>.|TRBV5-1|TRBD2|TRBJ2-5
CASSSPPGTSGDLQETQYF
TGCGCCAGCAGCTCCCCCCCCGGGACTAGCGGGGATCTCCAAGAGACCCAGTACTTC
>many|TRBV7-2|TRBD2|TRBJ2-3
CASRLAGALRDTQYF
TGTGCCAGCAGGTTAGCGGGGGCCCTCCGGGATACGCAGTATTTT
>many|TRBV29-1|.|TRBJ2-3
CSVVGGSTDTQYF
TGCAGCGTTGTCGGGGGAAGCACAGATACGCAGTATTTT
>many|TRBV21-1|.|TRBJ1-4
CASILAANEKLFF
TGTGCCAGCATCCTGGCGGCTAATGAAAAACTGTTTTTT
>few|TRBV7-2|TRBD2|TRBJ2-3
CASSPGRGGRSDTQYF
TGTGCCAGCAGCCCCGGCCGGGGGGGAAGGTCAGATACGCAGTATTTT
>many|TRBV18|.|TRBJ2-1
CASSPESSYNEQFF
TGTGCCAGCTCACCCGAGAGCTCCTACAATGAGCAGTTCTTC
>many|TRBV12-3/TRBV12-4|.|TRBJ1-1
CASSSPGLTGNTEAFF
TGTGCCAGCAGTTCTCCGGGCCTTACAGGGAACACTGAAGCTTTCTTT
>.|TRBV7-3|TRBD2|TRBJ2-1
CASSLGGTSVANEQFF
TGTGCCAGCAGCTTAGGAGGGACTAGCGTAGCCAATGAGCAGTTCTTC
>few|TRBV20-1|TRBD2|TRBJ2-1
CSAERGSSYNEQFF
TGCAGTGCCGAGCGGGGGAGCTCCTACAATGAGCAGTTCTTC
>many|TRBV20-1|TRBD2|TRBJ2-2
CSARRTSTGELFF
TGCAGTGCTAGACGGACTAGTACCGGGGAGCTGTTTTTT
>.|TRBV12-3/TRBV12-4|.|TRBJ1-1
CASSFLGPEAFF
TGTGCCAGCAGTTTTTTAGGACCTGAAGCTTTCTTT
>.|TRBV29-1|.|TRBJ1-2
CSVASSYGYTF
TGCAGCGTTGCAAGCAGCTATGGCTACACCTTC
>.|TRBV4-3|TRBD2|TRBJ2-3
CASSQDWAGRADTQYF
TGCGCCAGCAGCCAAGACTGGGCGGGGAGGGCAGATACGCAGTATTTT
>.|TRBV6-5|.|TRBJ2-3
CASSYSGTRPTDTQYF
TGTGCCAGCAGTTACTCCGGGACTCGCCCCACAGATACGCAGTATTTT
>few|TRBV27|TRBD2|TRBJ2-3
CASSPRLAGTDTQYF
TGTGCCAGCAGTCCCCGACTAGCCGGCACAGATACGCAGTATTTT
>few|TRBV18|.|TRBJ2-4
CASSLQGQTIAKNIQYF
TGTGCCAGCTCACTTCAGGGGCAGACCATAGCCAAAAACATTCAGTACTTC